Sequencing of this TCR beta chain was carried out in a study of human T cells and chemical hapten exposure. Study-wide context: Weekly scalp doses of diphenylcyclopropenone were given to patients during the roughly 26-week study. Whole-study findings and limits: Expanded TCR counts at PT1 went up together with patch test score, a positive correlation.

As for time point: pre-sensitization, week 0. Treatment denoted: therapeutic diphenylcyclopropenone sensitization with weekly scalp DPC. Sample donors consisted of patients with alopecia, aged 18 to 70 years, who were suitable for DPC. The sample holds a few counts of this clonotype. Antigen: not known. TCRdb re-analysed the RACE reads in MiXCR, keeping a single row per CDR3 protein. The repertoire consists of tens of thousands of distinct CDR3 sequences, with roughly 11% occurring once and the leading ten covering roughly 5.2%. The TCR comes from a woman in her forties or fifties with alopecia areata. Some clones in this sample may be carry-over from other donors' samples. The sample was whole blood, taken in connection with sensitization to the hapten diphenylcyclopropenone (DPC).

The DNA of the CDR3 is TGTGCCAGCAGCCCAAGGGGCGGGGGGACCCTGTACAATGAGCAGTTCTTC. Translation gives CASSPRGGGTLYNEQFF. V usage is TRBV7-2 and J usage is TRBJ2-1, with 8 nucleotides matching TRBD2. This CDR3 contains 17 residues. Germline assignment: CDR1 SGHTA and CDR2 FQGNSA. V gave up 5 bases and J gave up 4 bases; unmatched junction bases: 13.